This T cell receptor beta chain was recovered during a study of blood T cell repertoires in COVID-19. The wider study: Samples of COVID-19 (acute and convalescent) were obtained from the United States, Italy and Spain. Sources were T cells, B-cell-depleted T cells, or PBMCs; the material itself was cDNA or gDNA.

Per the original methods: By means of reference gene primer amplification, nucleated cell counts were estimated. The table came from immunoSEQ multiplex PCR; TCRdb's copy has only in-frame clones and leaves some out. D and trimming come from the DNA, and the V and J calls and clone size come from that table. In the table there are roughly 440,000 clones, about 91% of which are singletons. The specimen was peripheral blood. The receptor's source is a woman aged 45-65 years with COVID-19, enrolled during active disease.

In DNA, the CDR3 is TGTGCCACCACTTTGGGCCCCAGCTCCTACAATGAGCAGTTCTTC. Its translation: CATTLGPSSYNEQFF. The chain couples TRBV19 to TRBJ2-1; D uncertain. Per germline, CDR1 LNHDA and CDR2 SQIVND (reference sequence). The CDR3 covers 15 residues. V gave up 10 bases and J gave up 0 bases, with 16 bases separating them.